This T cell receptor (beta chain) derives from a study of CD8 T cells in Susac syndrome. Study-wide background: Among sequenced Susac syndrome patients, about 6 had active disease and fewer than ten were in remission.

CD8+ and CD4+ T cells circulating in blood were sequenced for TCR beta. Patients having Susac syndrome satisfied recently defined diagnostic criteria for definite or probable disease. Reverse transcription of roughly 0.45 to 1 ug RNA used random hexamers. MiXCR, run by TCRdb on the immunoSEQ multiplex PCR reads, gives a single entry per CDR3 protein. The profile shows 150,000 to 200,000 distinct CDR3 sequences, about 93% of them singletons. The ends were cut back, 3 bases at V and 4 bases at J, with 14 bases in the middle. The CDR3 has 15 residues. Looked up from germline, CDR1 is MGHDK and CDR2 is SYGVNS.

This chain connects TRBV25-1 to TRBJ2-3, with a tentative D call TRBD1 (5 bases). The TCR sequence derives from a human donor with Susac syndrome. The sample was CD4+ T cells from PBMCs. CDR3 region: CASSDPPGLADTQYF. The CDR3 DNA reads TGTGCCAGCAGTGATCCCCCAGGGTTAGCAGATACGCAGTATTTT.